This TCR beta chain was recorded in a study of shared clonotypes between healthy human individuals. Overall study findings and caveats: Memory subsets generally showed lower estimated richness than naive subsets.

Deep was the level used in running the assay. Sequencing used immunoSEQ multiplex PCR; TCRdb keeps in-frame clones, though not all of them. The data contain millions of clones, just over 90% of them singletons. V lost 3 bases and J lost 0, with 11 bases in between. Per the germline V gene, CDR1 is SEHNR and CDR2 is FQNEAQ (reference sequence). CDR3 length: 15 residues. For this clone: Its antigen remains unknown.

V is TRBV7-9 and J is TRBJ1-1; D gene unclear. Sequencing was carried out using naive CD4+ T cells sorted from blood. The subset denotes: CD45RA+ positively selected. The sequence was collected from a man aged 18 to 29 in good health. This chain's CDR3 is CASSLAGIMNTEAFF. The CDR3 DNA reads TGTGCCAGCAGCTTGGCGGGGATCATGAACACTGAAGCTTTCTTT.